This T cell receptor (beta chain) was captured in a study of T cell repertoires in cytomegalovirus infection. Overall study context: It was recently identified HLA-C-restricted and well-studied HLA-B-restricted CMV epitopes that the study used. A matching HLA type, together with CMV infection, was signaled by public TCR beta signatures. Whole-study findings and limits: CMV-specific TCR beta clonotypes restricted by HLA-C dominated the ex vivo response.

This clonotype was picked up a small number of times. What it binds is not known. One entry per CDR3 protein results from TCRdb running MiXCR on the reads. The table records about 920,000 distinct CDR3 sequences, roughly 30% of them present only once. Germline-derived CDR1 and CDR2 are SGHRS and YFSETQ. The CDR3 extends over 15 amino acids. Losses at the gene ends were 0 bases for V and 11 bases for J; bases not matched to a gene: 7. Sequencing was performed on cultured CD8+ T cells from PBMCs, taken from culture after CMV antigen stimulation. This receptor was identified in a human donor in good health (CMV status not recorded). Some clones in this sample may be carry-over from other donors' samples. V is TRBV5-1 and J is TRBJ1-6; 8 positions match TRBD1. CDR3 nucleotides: TGCGCCAGCAGCTTGGGTCAGGGGGCGACCACACCCCTCCACTTT. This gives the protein CASSLGQGATTPLHF.